The T cell receptor beta chain under discussion was sequenced for a study of vaccination effects on CD4 cells after COVID-19 (dated by TCRdb to between 2021 and 2022). With respect to the entire study: Each participant got two doses of an mRNA SARS-CoV-2 vaccine, either BNT162b2 or mRNA-1273. The full study included roughly 10 COVID-19 convalescent patients and several SARS-CoV-2-naive healthy vaccine recipients. SARS-CoV-2 spike-specific CD4+ TCR repertoires from before and after mRNA vaccination were compared in COVID-19 convalescent patients and in infection-naive vaccine recipients. The Oncomine TCR Beta short-read assay on an Illumina iSeq 100 was used to sequence cultures from other donors in the study. Broad study findings and their caveats: At late post-vaccination timepoints, both infection-induced and vaccine-induced clones showed marked clonal contraction, consistent with waning T cell responses. The study was limited by a small number of convalescent patients, and early post-infection timepoints were lacking. In healthy vaccine recipients, vaccine-induced clones were almost all SARS-CoV-2 mono-reactive, with only 1 of 255 cross-reactive with common cold coronaviruses.

V drops 4 bases and J drops 4 bases, leaving 13 bases in between. The CDR3 goes from the cysteine to the phenylalanine over 14 residues. The DNA shown is the 42-base CDR3, in frame from base 1. Per the germline V gene (reference sequence), SEHNR is the CDR1 and FQNEAQ is the CDR2. Library creation used the immunoSEQ multiplex PCR assay. TCR beta CDR3 sequencing was performed on DNA from the cultured, isolated CD4+ T cells. Per the source publication's procedure: The analysis removed non-productive TCR sequences, trimmed reads to the CDR3 region, and retained only CDR3s that were 7 or more amino acids long. The MANAFEST web app was used to identify antigen-specific clonotypes by comparing expansion in peptide wells with expansion in reference cultures. For clones to be considered positive, expansion at FDR<0.05 versus reference and all other wells, an odds ratio above 5, and a frequency above 0.1% in two replicate wells were required. A clonotype was defined as cross-reactive if the clonotype was significantly expanded both in SARS-CoV-2 spike wells and in at least one common cold coronavirus spike condition. Levenshtein distance calculated with the stringdist R package was used to assess CDR3 similarity, and unrooted trees were constructed with ape in R 3.6.1. TCRdb provides this immuneACCESS table in a form limited to in-frame rearrangements. Some clones are lacking; in checked studies, under half of them reflect an unresolved V gene, and why the rest are absent is not known. The DNA gave D and trimming, while V, J and clone size come from that table. The sample data list more than 40,000 clones, and roughly two thirds of these were observed just once. The ten largest clonotypes hold roughly 24% of the sample.

In the ViraFEST assay, PBMC were stimulated with viral peptide pools, and antigen-specific CD4+ T cell clonotypes were then identified by expansion using TCR sequencing. After around ten days of culture, CD4+ T cells were isolated with the EasySep CD4+ T cell isolation kit. The absence of prior SARS-CoV-2 infection in healthy vaccine recipients was confirmed by negative nucleocapsid antibodies before and after vaccination. Around 2 million PBMC per well were cultured in IMDM with roughly 5% human AB serum, 7.5 to 10 IU/ml IL-2 and gentamicin, plus 10 ug/ml peptides. On days 3 and 7, half of the culture medium was replaced with fresh IL-2-containing medium. Unless noted otherwise, every peptide stimulation condition was cultured in triplicate wells. PBMC were separated from whole blood using Ficoll-Paque Plus gradient centrifugation and were then either cryopreserved at -140C or used fresh. The overlapping peptide pools covered the spike proteins of SARS-CoV-2 as well as those of the common cold coronaviruses HCoV-NL63, HCoV-OC43 and HCoV-229E. Genomic DNA was extracted from cultured CD4+ T cells with the QIAamp micro DNA kit.

This clone was picked up a small number of times. This clone's antigen is unknown. Base qualities are missing; no much larger clone stands one base away. The clonotype originates from a human donor who received a COVID-19 vaccine. Here the sequenced sample was CD4+ T cells from PBMCs cultured with HCoV-OC43 spike peptides, taken before COVID-19 vaccination. Taken with the paper, the label for cell subset or site translates to: HCoV-OC43 spike overlapping peptide pool stimulation. This chain joins TRBV7-9 to TRBJ1-1; the D gene assignment is ambiguous. The CDR3 sequence is CASSSAPALTEAFF. The DNA sequence is as follows: TGTGCCAGCAGCTCTGCCCCGGCCCTCACTGAAGCTTTCTTT. Reference TRBV7-9 and TRBJ1-1 proteins supply the regions before and after the CDR3; the full variable domain is: DTGVSQNPRHKITKRGQNVTFRCDPISEHNRLYWYRQTLGQGPEFLTYFQNEAQLEKSRLLSDRFSAERPKGSFSTLEIQRTEQGDSAMYLCASSSAPALTEAFFGQGTRLTVV.